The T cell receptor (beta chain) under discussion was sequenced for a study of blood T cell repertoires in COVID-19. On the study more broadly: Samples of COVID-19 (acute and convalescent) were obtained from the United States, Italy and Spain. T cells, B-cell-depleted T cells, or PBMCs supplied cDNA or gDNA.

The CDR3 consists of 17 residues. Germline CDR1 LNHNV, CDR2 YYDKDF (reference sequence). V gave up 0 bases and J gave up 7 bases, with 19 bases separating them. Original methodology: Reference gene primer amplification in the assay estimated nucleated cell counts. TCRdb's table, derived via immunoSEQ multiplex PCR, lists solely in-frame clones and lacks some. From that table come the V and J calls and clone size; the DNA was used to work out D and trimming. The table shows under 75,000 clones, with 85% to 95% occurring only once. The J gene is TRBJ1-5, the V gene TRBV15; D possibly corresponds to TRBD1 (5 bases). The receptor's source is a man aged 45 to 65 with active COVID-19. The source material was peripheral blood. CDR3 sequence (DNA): TGTGCCACCAGCAGAGATCCCGGACATACGATCCGCCAGCCCCAGCATTTT. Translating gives CATSRDPGHTIRQPQHF.